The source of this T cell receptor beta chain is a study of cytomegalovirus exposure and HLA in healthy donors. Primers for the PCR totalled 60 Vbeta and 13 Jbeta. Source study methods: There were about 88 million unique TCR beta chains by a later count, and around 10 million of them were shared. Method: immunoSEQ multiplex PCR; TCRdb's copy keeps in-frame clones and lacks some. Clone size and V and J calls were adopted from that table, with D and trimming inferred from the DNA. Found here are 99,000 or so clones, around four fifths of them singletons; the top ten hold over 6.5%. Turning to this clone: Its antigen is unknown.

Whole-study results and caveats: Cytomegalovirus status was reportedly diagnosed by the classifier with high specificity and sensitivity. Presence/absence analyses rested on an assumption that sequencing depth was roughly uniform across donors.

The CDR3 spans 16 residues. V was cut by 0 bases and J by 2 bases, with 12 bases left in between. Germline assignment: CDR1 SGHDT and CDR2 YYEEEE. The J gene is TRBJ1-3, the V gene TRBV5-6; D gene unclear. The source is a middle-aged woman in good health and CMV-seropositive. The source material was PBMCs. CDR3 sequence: CASSLEAGYAGNTIYF. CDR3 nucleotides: TGTGCCAGCAGCTTGGAGGCGGGTTATGCTGGAAACACCATATATTTT.